The rows below give T cell receptor beta chains drawn from one sample of a study of shared clonotypes between healthy human individuals. Sequencing used immunoSEQ multiplex PCR; TCRdb keeps in-frame clones, though not all of them. The table lists millions of clones, around 94% of them singletons. The source material was naive CD4+ T cells sorted from blood. These receptors all stem from a man younger than 35 in good health. Each CDR3 is given with its conserved first and last residue. Fields, in order: clone size, D gene, V gene, CDR3 length, J gene, CDR3 protein, CDR3 DNA. The D gene is left open where the match is weak. Expanded clones are given a class, and other clones once, few, many or no size at all.

-	-	TRBV6-6	15	TRBJ2-7	CASGRGRDPSYEQYF	TGTGCCAGCGGAAGAGGGCGGGACCCCTCCTACGAGCAGTACTTC
-	-	TRBV19	15	TRBJ1-5	CASSSIRGSNQPQHF	TGTGCCAGTAGTAGCATCCGGGGTAGCAATCAGCCCCAGCATTTT
-	TRBD2	TRBV2	15	TRBJ2-3	CASSKEGLVTDTQYF	TGTGCCAGCAGCAAAGAGGGACTAGTCACAGATACGCAGTATTTT
-	TRBD2	TRBV9	18	TRBJ2-6	CASSSSPGGELWANVLTF	TGTGCCAGCAGCTCCTCTCCGGGAGGGGAACTCTGGGCCAACGTCCTGACTTTC
-	-	TRBV6-5	16	TRBJ2-2	CASSYSDSPNTGELFF	TGTGCCAGCAGTTACTCCGATAGCCCGAACACCGGGGAGCTGTTTTTT
-	-	TRBV7-3	15	TRBJ1-6	CASSEQGGYNSPLHF	TGTGCCAGCAGCGAACAGGGAGGCTATAATTCACCCCTCCACTTT
-	-	TRBV18	15	TRBJ2-3	CASSHRGSLTDTQYF	TGTGCCAGCTCACACCGGGGCAGCCTCACAGATACGCAGTATTTT
-	TRBD2	TRBV6-5	13	TRBJ2-5	CASSPSGPRAQYF	TGTGCCAGCAGTCCTAGCGGTCCCCGGGCCCAGTACTTC
-	TRBD2	TRBV27	17	TRBJ2-6	CASSLRPGGLGANVLTF	TGTGCCAGCAGTTTGAGGCCGGGGGGTCTTGGGGCCAACGTCCTGACTTTC
once	-	TRBV7-2	16	TRBJ1-6	CASSLDMSRNNSPLHF	TGTGCCAGCAGCTTAGACATGTCCCGAAATAATTCACCCCTCCACTTT
-	-	TRBV5-4	15	TRBJ1-3	CASSSPENSGNTIYF	TGTGCCAGCAGCTCCCCAGAAAACTCTGGAAACACCATATATTTT
once	-	TRBV6-1	14	TRBJ2-4	CASSEAPGVNIQYF	TGTGCCAGCAGTGAAGCACCCGGGGTAAACATTCAGTACTTC
-	-	TRBV25-1	15	TRBJ1-2	CASSEWSRGNYGYTF	TGTGCCAGCAGTGAATGGTCCAGAGGGAACTATGGCTACACCTTC
-	-	TRBV28	13	TRBJ1-2	CASSLAGNRGYTF	TGTGCCAGCAGTTTAGCAGGGAACCGTGGCTACACCTTC
-	-	TRBV18	16	TRBJ2-7	CASSPPPAANSYEQYF	TGTGCCAGCTCACCACCGCCGGCAGCGAACTCCTACGAGCAGTACTTC
-	-	TRBV11-2	13	TRBJ1-1	CASSLTPDTEAFF	TGTGCCAGCAGCTTGACACCCGACACTGAAGCTTTCTTT
-	-	TRBV27	14	TRBJ2-2	CASSPRGYTGELFF	TGTGCCAGCAGTCCCCGAGGGTACACCGGGGAGCTGTTTTTT
once	-	TRBV5-6	13	TRBJ1-2	CASSLGLPPGYTF	TGTGCCAGCAGCTTGGGTCTCCCCCCTGGCTACACCTTC
once	-	TRBV6-6	13	TRBJ2-7	CASSYVSSYEQYF	TGTGCCAGCAGTTACGTAAGCTCCTACGAGCAGTACTTC
-	-	TRBV29-1	13	TRBJ1-1	CSVAVTPNTEAFF	TGCAGCGTTGCCGTCACACCTAACACTGAAGCTTTCTTT
-	-	TRBV7-6	14	TRBJ2-3	CASSLLVSPDTQYF	TGTGCCAGCAGCTTATTAGTTTCGCCAGATACGCAGTATTTT
-	-	TRBV6-1	11	TRBJ2-1	CASSEANEQFF	TGTGCCAGCAGTGAAGCCAATGAGCAGTTCTTC
-	TRBD2	TRBV7-3	17	TRBJ2-3	CASSLSPSGASTDTQYF	TGTGCCAGCAGCTTATCCCCTAGCGGGGCGAGCACAGATACGCAGTATTTT
few	-	TRBV10-3	13	TRBJ2-5	CASQGTTLETQYF	TGTGCCAGTCAGGGGACGACTTTAGAGACCCAGTACTTC
-	TRBD1	TRBV6-1	14	TRBJ2-7	CATQTGDNTYEQYF	TGTGCCACCCAGACAGGGGACAACACCTACGAGCAGTACTTC
-	-	TRBV5-1	15	TRBJ1-4	CASSDPREGWGKLFF	TGCGCCAGCAGCGACCCGCGTGAGGGTTGGGGGAAACTGTTTTTT
-	TRBD1	TRBV5-6	16	TRBJ1-1	CASSLNTGAMNTEAFF	TGTGCCAGCAGCTTGAACACAGGGGCGATGAACACTGAAGCTTTCTTT